This entry is about one TCR beta chain. With V trimmed by 0 bases and J by 15 bases, 2 bases remained unmatched. Germline V lookup: CDR1 LNHDA, CDR2 SQIVND (reference sequence). This CDR3 is built from 12 residues. This specimen comes from a study of cytomegalovirus exposure and HLA in healthy donors. Here immunoSEQ multiplex PCR was the method, and the copy in TCRdb shows in-frame clones only, minus some. The sample has 200,000 or so clones, more than 75% seen once. The sample comprised PBMCs. The chain uses TRBV19 and TRBJ1-5; 10 bases align to TRBD1. This clonotype originated in a man aged 18 to 30 in good health and CMV-seropositive. CDR3 sequence reads: CASSIEDRGTHF. The DNA of the CDR3 is TGTGCCAGTAGTATAGAGGACAGGGGGACGCATTTT.